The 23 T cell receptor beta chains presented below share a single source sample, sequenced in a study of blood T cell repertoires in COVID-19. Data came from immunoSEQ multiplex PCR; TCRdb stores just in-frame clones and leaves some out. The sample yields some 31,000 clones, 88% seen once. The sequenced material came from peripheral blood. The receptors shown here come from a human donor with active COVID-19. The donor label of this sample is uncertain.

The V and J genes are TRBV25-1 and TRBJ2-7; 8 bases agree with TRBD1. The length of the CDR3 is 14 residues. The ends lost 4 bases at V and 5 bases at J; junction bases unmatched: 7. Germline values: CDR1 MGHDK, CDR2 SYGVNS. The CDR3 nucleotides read TGTGCCAGCAGTGGACAGGGGACACTCCACGAGCAGTACTTC. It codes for CASSGQGTLHEQYF.

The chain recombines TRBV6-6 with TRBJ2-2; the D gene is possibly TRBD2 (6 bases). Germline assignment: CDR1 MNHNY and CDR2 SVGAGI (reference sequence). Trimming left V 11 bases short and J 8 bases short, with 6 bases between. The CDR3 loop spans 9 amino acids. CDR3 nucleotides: TGTGCCCGGGGGGGGGAGCTGTTTTTT. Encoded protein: CARGGELFF.

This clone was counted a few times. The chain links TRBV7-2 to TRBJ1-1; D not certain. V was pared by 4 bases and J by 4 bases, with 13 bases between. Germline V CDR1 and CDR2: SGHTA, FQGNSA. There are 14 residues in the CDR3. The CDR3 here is CASSSLLEGTEAFF. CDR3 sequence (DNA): TGTGCCAGCAGCTCGCTACTTGAGGGCACTGAAGCTTTCTTT.

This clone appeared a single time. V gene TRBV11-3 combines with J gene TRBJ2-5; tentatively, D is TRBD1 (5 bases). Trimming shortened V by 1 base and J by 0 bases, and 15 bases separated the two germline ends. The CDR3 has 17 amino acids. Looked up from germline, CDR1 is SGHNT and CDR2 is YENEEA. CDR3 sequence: CASSLGATANNQETQYF. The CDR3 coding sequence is TGTGCCAGCAGCTTAGGTGCGACAGCTAATAACCAAGAGACCCAGTACTTC.

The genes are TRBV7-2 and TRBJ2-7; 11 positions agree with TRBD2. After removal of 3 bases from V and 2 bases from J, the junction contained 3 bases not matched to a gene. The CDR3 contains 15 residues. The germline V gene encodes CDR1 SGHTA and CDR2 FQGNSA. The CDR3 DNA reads TGTGCCAGCAGCTTTACTAGCGGGGGAACCTACGAGCAGTACTTC. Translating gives CASSFTSGGTYEQYF.

In DNA, the CDR3 is TGTGCCAGCAGCTCTTCGGGACTGGGAAATTCACCCCTCCACTTT. Translated, it gives CASSSSGLGNSPLHF. The gene calls are TRBV7-2 and TRBJ1-6; possibly TRBD1 for D (5 bases). Trimming removed 4 bases from V and 7 bases from J, with 14 bases in between. The CDR3 loop spans 15 amino acids. The V gene's germline CDR1 is SGHTA and CDR2 FQGNSA.

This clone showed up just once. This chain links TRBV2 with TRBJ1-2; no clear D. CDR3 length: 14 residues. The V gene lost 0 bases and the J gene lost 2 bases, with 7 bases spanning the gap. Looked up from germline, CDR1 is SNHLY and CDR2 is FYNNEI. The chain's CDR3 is CASSEALGNYGYTF. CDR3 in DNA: TGTGCCAGCAGTGAAGCACTGGGCAACTATGGCTACACCTTC.

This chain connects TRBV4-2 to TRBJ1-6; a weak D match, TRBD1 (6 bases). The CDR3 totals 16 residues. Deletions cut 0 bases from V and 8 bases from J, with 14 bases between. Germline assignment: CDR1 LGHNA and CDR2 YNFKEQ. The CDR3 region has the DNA TGTGCCAGCAGCCAAGATTCCGAGACAGGAGATTCACCCCTCCACTTT. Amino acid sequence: CASSQDSETGDSPLHF.

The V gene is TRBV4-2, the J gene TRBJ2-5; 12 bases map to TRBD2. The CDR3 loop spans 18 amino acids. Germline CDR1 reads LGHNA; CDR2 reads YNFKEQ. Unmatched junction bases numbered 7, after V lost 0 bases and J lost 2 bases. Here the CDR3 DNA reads TGTGCCAGCAGCCAAGATGCCCTAGCGGGGGGGGAGCAAGAGACCCAGTACTTC. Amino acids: CASSQDALAGGEQETQYF.

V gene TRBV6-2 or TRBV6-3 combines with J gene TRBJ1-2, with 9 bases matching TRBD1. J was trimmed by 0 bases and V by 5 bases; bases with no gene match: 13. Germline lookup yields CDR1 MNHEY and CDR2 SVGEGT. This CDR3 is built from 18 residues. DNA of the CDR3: TGTGCCAGCAGTCTAAGGGCCGGGACAGGGAGAGCTAACTATGGCTACACCTTC. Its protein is CASSLRAGTGRANYGYTF.

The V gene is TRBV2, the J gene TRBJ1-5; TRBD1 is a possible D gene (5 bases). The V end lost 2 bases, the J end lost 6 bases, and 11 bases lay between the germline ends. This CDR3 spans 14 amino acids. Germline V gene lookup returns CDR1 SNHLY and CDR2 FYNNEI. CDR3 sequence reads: CASSEQGKGQPQHF. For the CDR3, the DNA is TGTGCCAGCAGTGAACAGGGTAAGGGTCAGCCCCAGCATTTT.

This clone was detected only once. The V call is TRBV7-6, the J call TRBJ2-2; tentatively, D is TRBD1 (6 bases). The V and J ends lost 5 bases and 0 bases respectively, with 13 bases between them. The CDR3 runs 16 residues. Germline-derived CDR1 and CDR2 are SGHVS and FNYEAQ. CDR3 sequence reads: CASSLRRQANTGELFF. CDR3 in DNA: TGTGCCAGCAGCCTACGACGACAGGCGAACACCGGGGAGCTGTTTTTT.

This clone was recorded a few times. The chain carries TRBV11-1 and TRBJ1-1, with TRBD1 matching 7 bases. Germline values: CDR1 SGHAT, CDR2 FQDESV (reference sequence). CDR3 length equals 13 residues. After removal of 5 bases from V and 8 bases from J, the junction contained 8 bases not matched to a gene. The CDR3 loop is CASSRDTDREAFF. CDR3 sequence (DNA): TGTGCCAGCAGCCGCGATACGGACAGGGAAGCTTTCTTT.

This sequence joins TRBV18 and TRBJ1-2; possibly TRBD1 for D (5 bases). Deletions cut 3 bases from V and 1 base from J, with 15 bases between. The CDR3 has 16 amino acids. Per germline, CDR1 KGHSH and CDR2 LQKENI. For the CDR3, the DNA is TGTGCCAGCTCACCGGCCAGGGATAGAATTAACTATGGCTACACCTTC. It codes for CASSPARDRINYGYTF. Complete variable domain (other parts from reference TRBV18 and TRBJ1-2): NAGVMQNPRHLVRRRGQEARLRCSPMKGHSHVYWYRQLPEEGLKFMVYLQKENIIDESGMPKERFSAEFPKEGPSILRIQQVVRGDSAAYFCASSPARDRINYGYTFGSGTRLTVV.

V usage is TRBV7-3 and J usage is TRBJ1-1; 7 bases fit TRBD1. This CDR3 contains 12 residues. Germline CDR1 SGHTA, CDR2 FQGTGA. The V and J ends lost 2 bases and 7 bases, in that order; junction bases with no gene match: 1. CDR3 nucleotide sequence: TGTGCCAGCAGCTTATACAGGGGTGAAGCTTTCTTT. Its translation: CASSLYRGEAFF.

For the CDR3, the DNA is TGTGCCAGCAGTTCCAGGACAGGGGTCATAGATACGCAGTATTTT. It is translated as CASSSRTGVIDTQYF. The chain links TRBV27 to TRBJ2-3, with 9 bases identical to TRBD1. The germline CDR1 and CDR2 sequences are MNHEY and SMNVEV (reference sequence). V gave up 4 bases and J gave up 5 bases; unmatched junction bases: 7. This CDR3 comprises 15 residues.

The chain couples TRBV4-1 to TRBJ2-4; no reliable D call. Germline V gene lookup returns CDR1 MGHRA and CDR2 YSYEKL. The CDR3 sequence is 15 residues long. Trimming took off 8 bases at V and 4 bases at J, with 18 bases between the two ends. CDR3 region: CASQSDPARKNIQYF. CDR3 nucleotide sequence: TGCGCCAGCCAAAGTGACCCAGCGCGAAAAAACATTCAGTACTTC.

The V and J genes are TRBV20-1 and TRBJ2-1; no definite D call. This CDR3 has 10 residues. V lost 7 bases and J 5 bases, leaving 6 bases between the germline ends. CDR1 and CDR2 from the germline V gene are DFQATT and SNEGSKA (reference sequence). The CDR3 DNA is TGCAGTGGCGCTGACAATGAGCAGTTCTTC. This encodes CSGADNEQFF.

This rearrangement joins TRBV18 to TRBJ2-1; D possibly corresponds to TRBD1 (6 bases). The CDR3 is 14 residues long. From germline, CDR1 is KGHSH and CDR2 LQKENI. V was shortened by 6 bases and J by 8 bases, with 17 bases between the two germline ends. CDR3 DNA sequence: TGTGCCAGCTCCCCGCAGGGGCCGTTGGATGAGCAGTTCTTC. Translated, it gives CASSPQGPLDEQFF.

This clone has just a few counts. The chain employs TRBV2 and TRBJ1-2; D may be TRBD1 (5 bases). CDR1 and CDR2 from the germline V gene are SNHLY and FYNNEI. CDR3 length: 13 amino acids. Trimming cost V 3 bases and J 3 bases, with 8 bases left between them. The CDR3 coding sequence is TGTGCCAGCAGTGACCAGGGCTACTATGGCTACACCTTC. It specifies CASSDQGYYGYTF.

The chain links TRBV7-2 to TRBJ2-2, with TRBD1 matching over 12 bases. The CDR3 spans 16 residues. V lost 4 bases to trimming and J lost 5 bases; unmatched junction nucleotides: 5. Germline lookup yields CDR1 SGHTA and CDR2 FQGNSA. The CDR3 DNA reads TGTGCCAGCAGCTGGGGACAGGGGGCGTATACCGGGGAGCTGTTTTTT. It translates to CASSWGQGAYTGELFF.

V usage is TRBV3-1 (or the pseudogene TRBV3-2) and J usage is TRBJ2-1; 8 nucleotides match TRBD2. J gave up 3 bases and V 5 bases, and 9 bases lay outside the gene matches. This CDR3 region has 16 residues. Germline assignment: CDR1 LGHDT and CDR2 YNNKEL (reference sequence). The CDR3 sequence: CASSRSGTSGYNEQFF. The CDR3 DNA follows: TGTGCCAGCAGCAGATCCGGGACTAGTGGCTACAATGAGCAGTTCTTC.

The DNA of the CDR3 is TGTGCCAGCAGCTTAACGGGGGGTATGATCGGGGAGCTGTTTTTT. Translating it yields CASSLTGGMIGELFF. The chain employs TRBV7-2 and TRBJ2-2, with TRBD2 matching over 7 bases. The V and J ends lost 2 bases and 7 bases, in that order; junction bases with no gene match: 7. The CDR3 has 15 residues. Germline V CDR1 and CDR2: SGHTA, FQGNSA. Based on the CDR3 plus reference TRBV7-2 and TRBJ2-2, the full variable domain is GAGVSQSPSNKVTEKGKDVELRCDPISGHTALYWYRQSLGQGLEFLIYFQGNSAPDKSGLPSDRFSAERTGGSVSTLTIQRTQQEDSAVYLCASSLTGGMIGELFFGEGSRLTVL.